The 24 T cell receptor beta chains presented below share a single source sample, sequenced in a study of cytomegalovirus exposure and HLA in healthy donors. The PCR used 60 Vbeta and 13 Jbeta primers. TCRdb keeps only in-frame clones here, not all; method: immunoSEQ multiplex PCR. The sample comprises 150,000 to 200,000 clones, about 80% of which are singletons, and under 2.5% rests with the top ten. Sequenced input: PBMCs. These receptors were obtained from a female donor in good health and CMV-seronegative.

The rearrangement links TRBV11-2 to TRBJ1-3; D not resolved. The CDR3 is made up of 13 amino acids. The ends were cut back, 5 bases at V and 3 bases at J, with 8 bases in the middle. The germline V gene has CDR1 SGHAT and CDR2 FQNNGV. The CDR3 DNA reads TGTGCCAGCAGCCCGGGTTATGGAAACACCATATATTTT. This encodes CASSPGYGNTIYF.

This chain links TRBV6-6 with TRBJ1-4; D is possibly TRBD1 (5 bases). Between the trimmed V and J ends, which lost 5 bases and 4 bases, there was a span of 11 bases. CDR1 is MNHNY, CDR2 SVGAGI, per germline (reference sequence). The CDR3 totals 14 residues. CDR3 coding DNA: TGTGCCAGCAGTGAGGCAGGGTTTAATGAAAAACTGTTTTTT. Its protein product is CASSEAGFNEKLFF.

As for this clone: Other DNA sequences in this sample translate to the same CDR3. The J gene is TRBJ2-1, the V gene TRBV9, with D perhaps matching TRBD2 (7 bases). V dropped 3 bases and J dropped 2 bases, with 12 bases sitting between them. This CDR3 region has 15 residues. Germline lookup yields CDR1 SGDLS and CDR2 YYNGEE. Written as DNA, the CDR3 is TGTGCCAGCAGCGCTAGGGGGGGCCCCTACAATGAGCAGTTCTTC. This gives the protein CASSARGGPYNEQFF.

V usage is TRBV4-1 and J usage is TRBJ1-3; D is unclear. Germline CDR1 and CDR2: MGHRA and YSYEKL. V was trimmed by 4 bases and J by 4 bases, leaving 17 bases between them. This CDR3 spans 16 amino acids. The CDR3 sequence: CASSPGLDSDGNTIYF. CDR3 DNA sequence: TGCGCCAGCAGCCCTGGCTTAGACTCCGACGGAAACACCATATATTTT.

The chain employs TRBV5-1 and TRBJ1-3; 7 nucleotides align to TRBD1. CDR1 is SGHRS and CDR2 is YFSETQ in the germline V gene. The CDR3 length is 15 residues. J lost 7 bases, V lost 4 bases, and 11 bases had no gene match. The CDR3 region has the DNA TGCGCCAGCAGCCCTACCGACAGGGAAAGGAACACCATATATTTT. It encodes CASSPTDRERNTIYF.

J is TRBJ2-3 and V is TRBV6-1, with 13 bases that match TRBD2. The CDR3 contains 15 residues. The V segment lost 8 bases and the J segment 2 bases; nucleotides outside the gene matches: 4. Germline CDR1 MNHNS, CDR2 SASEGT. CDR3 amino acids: CASGGLAGFTDTQYF. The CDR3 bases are TGTGCCAGCGGGGGACTAGCGGGGTTCACAGATACGCAGTATTTT.

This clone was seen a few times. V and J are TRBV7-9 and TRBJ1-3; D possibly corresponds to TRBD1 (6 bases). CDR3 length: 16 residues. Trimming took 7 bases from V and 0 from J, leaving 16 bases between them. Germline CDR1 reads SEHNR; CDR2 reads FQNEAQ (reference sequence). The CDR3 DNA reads TGTGCCAGCACCTCCCCAGGGGTTCCCTCTGGAAACACCATATATTTT. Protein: CASTSPGVPSGNTIYF.

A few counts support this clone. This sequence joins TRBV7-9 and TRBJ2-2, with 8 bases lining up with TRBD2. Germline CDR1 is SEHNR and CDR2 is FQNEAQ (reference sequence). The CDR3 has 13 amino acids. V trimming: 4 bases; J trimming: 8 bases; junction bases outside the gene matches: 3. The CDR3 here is CASSSKRGGELFF. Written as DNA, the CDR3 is TGTGCCAGCAGCTCCAAGCGGGGGGGGGAGCTGTTTTTT.

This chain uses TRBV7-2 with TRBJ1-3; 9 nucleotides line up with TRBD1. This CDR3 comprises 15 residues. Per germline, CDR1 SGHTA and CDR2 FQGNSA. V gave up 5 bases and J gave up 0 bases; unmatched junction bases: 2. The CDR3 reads CASSEDRGSGNTIYF. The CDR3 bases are TGTGCCAGCAGCGAGGACAGGGGCTCTGGAAACACCATATATTTT.

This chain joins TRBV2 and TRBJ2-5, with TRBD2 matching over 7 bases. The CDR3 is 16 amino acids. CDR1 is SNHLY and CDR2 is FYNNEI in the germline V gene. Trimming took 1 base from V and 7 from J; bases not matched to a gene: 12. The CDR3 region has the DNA TGTGCCAGCAGTGAAGTTAGCGGGTTCTACGGGGGGACCCAGTACTTC. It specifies CASSEVSGFYGGTQYF.

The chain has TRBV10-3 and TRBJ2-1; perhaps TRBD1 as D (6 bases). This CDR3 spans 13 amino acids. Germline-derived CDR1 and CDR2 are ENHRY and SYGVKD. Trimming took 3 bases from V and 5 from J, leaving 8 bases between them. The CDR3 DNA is TGTGCCATCAGTGACGCAGGGGACAATGAGCAGTTCTTC. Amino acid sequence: CAISDAGDNEQFF.

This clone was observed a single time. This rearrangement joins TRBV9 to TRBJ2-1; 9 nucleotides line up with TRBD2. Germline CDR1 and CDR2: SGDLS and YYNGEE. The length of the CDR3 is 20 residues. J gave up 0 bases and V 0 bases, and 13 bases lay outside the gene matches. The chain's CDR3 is CASSVGGLAGPPGSYNEQFF. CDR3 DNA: TGTGCCAGCAGCGTAGGAGGGCTAGCGGGGCCCCCGGGCTCCTACAATGAGCAGTTCTTC.

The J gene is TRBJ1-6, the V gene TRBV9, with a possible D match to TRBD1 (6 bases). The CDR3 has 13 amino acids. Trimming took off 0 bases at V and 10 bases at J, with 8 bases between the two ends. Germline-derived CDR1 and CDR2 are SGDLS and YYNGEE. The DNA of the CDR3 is TGTGCCAGCAGCGTAGACCAGGGGTCACCCCTCCACTTT. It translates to CASSVDQGSPLHF.

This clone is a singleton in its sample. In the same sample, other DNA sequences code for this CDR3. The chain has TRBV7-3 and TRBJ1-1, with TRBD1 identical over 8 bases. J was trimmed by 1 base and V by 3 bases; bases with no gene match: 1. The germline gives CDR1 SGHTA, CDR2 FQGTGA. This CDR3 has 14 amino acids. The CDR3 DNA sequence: TGTGCCAGCAGCTTGGGGACAGGGAACACTGAAGCTTTCTTT. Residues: CASSLGTGNTEAFF.

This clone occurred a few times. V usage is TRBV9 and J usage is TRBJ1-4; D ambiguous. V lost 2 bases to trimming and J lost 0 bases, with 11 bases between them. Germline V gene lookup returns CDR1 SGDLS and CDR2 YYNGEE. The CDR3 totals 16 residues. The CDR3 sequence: CASSVSHFATNEKLFF. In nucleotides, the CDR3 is TGTGCCAGCAGCGTGAGCCATTTTGCAACTAATGAAAAACTGTTTTTT.

The CDR3 DNA is TGTGCCAGCAGCGCCGGACTAGCGGGAGCAAGGTACGAGCAGTACTTC. Its protein product is CASSAGLAGARYEQYF. The rearrangement uses TRBV7-2 and TRBJ2-7; 13 bases line up with TRBD2. Germline V CDR1 and CDR2: SGHTA, FQGNSA. Trimming at V came to 5 bases and at J to 4 bases, leaving 8 bases not matched to a gene. This CDR3 is built from 16 residues. Variable domain in full (rest from reference TRBV7-2 and TRBJ2-7): GAGVSQSPSNKVTEKGKDVELRCDPISGHTALYWYRQSLGQGLEFLIYFQGNSAPDKSGLPSDRFSAERTGGSVSTLTIQRTQQEDSAVYLCASSAGLAGARYEQYFGPGTRLTVT.

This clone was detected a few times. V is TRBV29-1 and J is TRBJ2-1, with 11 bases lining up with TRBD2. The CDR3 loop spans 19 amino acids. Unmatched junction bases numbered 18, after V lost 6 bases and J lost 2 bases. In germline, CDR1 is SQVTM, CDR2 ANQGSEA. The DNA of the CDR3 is TGCAGCGTCAAGTTGGGGCTAGCGGGAGGCGCCCTAACCTACAATGAGCAGTTCTTC. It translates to CSVKLGLAGGALTYNEQFF.

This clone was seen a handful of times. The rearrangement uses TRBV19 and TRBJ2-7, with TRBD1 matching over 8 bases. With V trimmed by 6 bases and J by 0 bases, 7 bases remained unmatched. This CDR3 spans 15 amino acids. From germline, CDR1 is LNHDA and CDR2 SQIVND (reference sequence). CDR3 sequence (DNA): TGTGCCAGTAGAGCCGACAGGGGAGGCTCCTACGAGCAGTACTTC. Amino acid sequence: CASRADRGGSYEQYF.

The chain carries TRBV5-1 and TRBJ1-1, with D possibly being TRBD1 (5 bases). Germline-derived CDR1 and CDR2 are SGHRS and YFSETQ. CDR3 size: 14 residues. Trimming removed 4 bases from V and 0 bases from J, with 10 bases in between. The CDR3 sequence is CASSLGRVNTEAFF. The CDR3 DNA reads TGCGCCAGCAGCCTGGGCAGGGTGAACACTGAAGCTTTCTTT.

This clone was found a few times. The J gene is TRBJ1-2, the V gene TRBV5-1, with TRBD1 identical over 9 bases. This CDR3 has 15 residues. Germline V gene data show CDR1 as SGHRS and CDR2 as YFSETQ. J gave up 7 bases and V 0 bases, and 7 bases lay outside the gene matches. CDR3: CASSLAEQGARGYTF. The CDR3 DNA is TGCGCCAGCAGCTTGGCGGAACAGGGGGCTCGTGGCTACACCTTC.

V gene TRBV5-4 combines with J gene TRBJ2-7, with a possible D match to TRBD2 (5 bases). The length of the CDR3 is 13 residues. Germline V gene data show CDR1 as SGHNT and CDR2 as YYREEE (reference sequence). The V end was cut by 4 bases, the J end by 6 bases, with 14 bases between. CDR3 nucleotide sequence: TGTGCCAGCAGCACTGACGGCGGGCGCGAGCAGTACTTC. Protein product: CASSTDGGREQYF.

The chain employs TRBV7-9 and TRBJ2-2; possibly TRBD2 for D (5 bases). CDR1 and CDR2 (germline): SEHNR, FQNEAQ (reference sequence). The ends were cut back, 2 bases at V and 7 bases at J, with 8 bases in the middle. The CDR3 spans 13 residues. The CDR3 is CASSLPGGGELFF. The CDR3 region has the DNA TGTGCCAGCAGCTTACCCGGAGGCGGGGAGCTGTTTTTT.

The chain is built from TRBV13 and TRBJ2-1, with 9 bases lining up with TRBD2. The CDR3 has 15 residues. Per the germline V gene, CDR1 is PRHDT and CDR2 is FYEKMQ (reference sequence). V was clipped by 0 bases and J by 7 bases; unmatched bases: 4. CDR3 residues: CASSLGRRGGNEQFF. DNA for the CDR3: TGTGCCAGCAGCTTAGGCCGGCGGGGGGGGAATGAGCAGTTCTTC.

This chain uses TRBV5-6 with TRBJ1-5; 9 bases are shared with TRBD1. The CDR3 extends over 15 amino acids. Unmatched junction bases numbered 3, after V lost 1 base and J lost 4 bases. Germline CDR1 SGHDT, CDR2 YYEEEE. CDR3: CASSLWGTGNQPQHF. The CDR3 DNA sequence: TGTGCCAGCAGCTTGTGGGGGACAGGGAATCAGCCCCAGCATTTT.